The 7 T cell receptor beta chains presented below share a single source sample, sequenced in a study of cytomegalovirus exposure and HLA in healthy donors. TCRdb's table, derived via immunoSEQ multiplex PCR, lists solely in-frame clones and lacks some. Seen here are tens of thousands of clones, approximately 85% observed once, and the top ten hold about 6.7%. The material sequenced was PBMCs. The receptors were sampled from a woman aged 25 to 39 in good health and CMV-seronegative.

The chain recombines TRBV28 with TRBJ1-2; 9 nucleotides line up with TRBD1. This CDR3 comprises 14 residues. CDR1 and CDR2 from the germline V gene are MDHEN and SYDVKM. The V segment lost 5 bases and the J segment 5 bases; nucleotides outside the gene matches: 6. The CDR3 DNA is TGTGCCAGCAGTCGCGGACAGGGGCGGTATGGCTACACCTTC. Residues: CASSRGQGRYGYTF.

This clone was picked up one time. The chain is built from TRBV9 and TRBJ1-3; no clear D. The V end lost 0 bases, the J end lost 7 bases, and 5 bases lay between the germline ends. From germline, CDR1 is SGDLS and CDR2 YYNGEE. The CDR3 covers 12 residues. CDR3 coding DNA: TGTGCCAGCAGCGTAGATGAGAACACCATATATTTT. This gives the protein CASSVDENTIYF.

V is TRBV5-4 and J is TRBJ2-5; TRBD1 matches 8 bases. After removal of 6 bases from V and 5 bases from J, the junction contained 9 bases not matched to a gene. Looked up from germline, CDR1 is SGHNT and CDR2 is YYREEE (reference sequence). The CDR3 extends over 14 amino acids. The CDR3 loop is CASTRTGLGETQYF. The CDR3, as DNA: TGTGCCAGCACCAGGACAGGGCTCGGGGAGACCCAGTACTTC.

The chain uses TRBV4-2 and TRBJ1-5, with D tentatively TRBD1 (5 bases). The CDR3 has 14 residues. CDR1 and CDR2 (germline): LGHNA, YNFKEQ. V lost 6 bases, J lost 8 bases, and 17 bases lay in between. The CDR3, as DNA: TGTGCCAGCAGTAACCGGGACGGGAGCGAGCCCCAGCATTTT. Translating gives CASSNRDGSEPQHF.

The rearrangement links TRBV5-1 to TRBJ2-7; D ambiguous. Germline V lookup: CDR1 SGHRS, CDR2 YFSETQ. V shed 2 bases and J shed 3 bases, with 6 bases lying between them. The CDR3 spans 12 residues. This chain's CDR3 is CASSLPSYEQYF. CDR3 DNA sequence: TGCGCCAGCAGCTTACCGAGCTACGAGCAGTACTTC.

About this clone itself: Mismatch with germline at one junction end may stem from a read error. The chain has TRBV11-3 and TRBJ2-1; TRBD2 aligns across 9 bases. Per the germline V gene, CDR1 is SGHNT and CDR2 is YENEEA. This CDR3 contains 15 residues. The CDR3 loop is CASSPSGISYNEQFF. CDR3 coding DNA: TGCGCCAGCAGCCCTAGCGGGATCTCCTACAATGAGCAGTTCTTC.

The rearrangement uses TRBV5-4 and TRBJ2-7; TRBD2 agrees at 8 bases. The CDR3 contains 15 residues. V was pared by 0 bases and J by 2 bases, with 4 bases of the junction left unmatched. Germline CDR1 SGHNT, CDR2 YYREEE (reference sequence). The CDR3 DNA follows: TGTGCCAGCAGCTTGGGTACTAGCGGACCCTACGAGCAGTACTTC. Translating it yields CASSLGTSGPYEQYF.